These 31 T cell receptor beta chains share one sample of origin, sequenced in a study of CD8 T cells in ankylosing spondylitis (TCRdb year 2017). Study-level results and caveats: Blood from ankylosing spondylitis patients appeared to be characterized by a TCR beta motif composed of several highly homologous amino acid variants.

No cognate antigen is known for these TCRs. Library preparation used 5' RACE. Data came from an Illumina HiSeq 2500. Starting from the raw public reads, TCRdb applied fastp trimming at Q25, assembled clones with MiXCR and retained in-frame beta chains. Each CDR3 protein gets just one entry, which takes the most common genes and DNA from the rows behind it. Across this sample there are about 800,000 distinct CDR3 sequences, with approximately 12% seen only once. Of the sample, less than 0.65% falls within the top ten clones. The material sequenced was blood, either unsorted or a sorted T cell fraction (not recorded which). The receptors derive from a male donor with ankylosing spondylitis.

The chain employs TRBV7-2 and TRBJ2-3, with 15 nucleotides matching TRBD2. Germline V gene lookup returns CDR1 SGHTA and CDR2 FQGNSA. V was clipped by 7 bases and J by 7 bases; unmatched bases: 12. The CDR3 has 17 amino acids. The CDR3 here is CASNPGLAGGPLHTQYF. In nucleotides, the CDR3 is TGTGCCAGCAACCCGGGACTAGCGGGAGGCCCCCTGCATACGCAGTATTTT.

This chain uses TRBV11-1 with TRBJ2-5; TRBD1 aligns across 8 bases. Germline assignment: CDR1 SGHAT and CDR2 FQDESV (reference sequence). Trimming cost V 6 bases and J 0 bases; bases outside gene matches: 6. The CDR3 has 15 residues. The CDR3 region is CASRFRDRNQETQYF. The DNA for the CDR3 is TGTGCCAGCAGGTTCCGGGACAGGAACCAAGAGACCCAGTACTTC.

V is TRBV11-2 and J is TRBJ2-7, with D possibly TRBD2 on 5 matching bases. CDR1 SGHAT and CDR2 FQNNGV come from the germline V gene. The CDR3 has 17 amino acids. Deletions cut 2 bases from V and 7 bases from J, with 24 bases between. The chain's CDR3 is CASSLTLGRVPQLEQYF. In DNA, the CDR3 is TGTGCCAGCAGCTTAACTCTTGGGCGGGTCCCCCAATTGGAGCAGTACTTC.

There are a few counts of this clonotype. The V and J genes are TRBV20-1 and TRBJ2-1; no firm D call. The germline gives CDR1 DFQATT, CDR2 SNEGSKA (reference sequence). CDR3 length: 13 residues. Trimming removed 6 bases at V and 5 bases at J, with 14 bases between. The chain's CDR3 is CSAIVTINNEQFF. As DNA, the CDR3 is TGCAGTGCGATCGTTACCATAAACAATGAGCAGTTCTTC.

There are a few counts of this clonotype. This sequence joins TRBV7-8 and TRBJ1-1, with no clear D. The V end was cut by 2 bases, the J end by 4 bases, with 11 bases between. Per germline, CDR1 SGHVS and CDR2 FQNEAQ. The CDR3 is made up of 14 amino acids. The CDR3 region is CASSLRKGSTEAFF. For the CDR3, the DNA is TGTGCCAGCAGCTTAAGGAAGGGAAGCACTGAAGCTTTCTTT. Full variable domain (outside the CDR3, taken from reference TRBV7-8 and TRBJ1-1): GAGVSQSPRYKVAKRGQDVALRCDPISGHVSLFWYQQALGQGPEFLTYFQNEAQLDKSGLPSDRFFAERPEGSVSTLKIQRTQQEDSAVYLCASSLRKGSTEAFFGQGTRLTVV.

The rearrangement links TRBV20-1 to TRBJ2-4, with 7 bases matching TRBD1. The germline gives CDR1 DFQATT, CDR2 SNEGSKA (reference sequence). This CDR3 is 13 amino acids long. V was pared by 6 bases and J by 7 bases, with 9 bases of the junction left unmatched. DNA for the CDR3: TGCAGTGCCCAAAAGGGGGCCCTGAACATTCAGTACTTC. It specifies CSAQKGALNIQYF.

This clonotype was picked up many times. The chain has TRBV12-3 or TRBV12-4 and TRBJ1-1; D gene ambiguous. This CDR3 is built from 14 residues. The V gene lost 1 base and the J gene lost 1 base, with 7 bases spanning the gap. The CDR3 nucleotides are TGTGCCAGCAGTTTAGGGTGGAAGAACACTGAAGCTTTCTTT. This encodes CASSLGWKNTEAFF.

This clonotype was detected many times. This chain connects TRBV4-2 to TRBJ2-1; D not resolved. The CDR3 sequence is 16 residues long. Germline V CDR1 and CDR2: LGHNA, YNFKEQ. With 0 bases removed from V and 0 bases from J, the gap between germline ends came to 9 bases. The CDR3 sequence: CASSQDPSISYNEQFF. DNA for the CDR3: TGTGCCAGCAGCCAAGACCCGTCTATCTCCTACAATGAGCAGTTCTTC.

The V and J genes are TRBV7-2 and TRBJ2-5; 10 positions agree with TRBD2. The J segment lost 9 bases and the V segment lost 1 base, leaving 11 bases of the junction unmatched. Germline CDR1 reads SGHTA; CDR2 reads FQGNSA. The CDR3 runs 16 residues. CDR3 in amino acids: CASSLDPLAGAGAQYF. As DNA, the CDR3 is TGTGCCAGCAGCTTAGATCCCCTAGCGGGGGCCGGGGCCCAGTACTTC.

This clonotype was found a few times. Here the CDR3 reads CASRGARRGYTF. CDR3 nucleotides: TGTGCCAGCCGAGGCGCAAGACGTGGCTACACCTTC. The chain is built from TRBV6-2 or TRBV6-3 and TRBJ1-2; D not certain. Germline-derived CDR1 and CDR2 are MNHEY and SVGEGT. There are 12 residues in the CDR3. V lost 8 bases and J 7 bases, leaving 14 bases between the germline ends.

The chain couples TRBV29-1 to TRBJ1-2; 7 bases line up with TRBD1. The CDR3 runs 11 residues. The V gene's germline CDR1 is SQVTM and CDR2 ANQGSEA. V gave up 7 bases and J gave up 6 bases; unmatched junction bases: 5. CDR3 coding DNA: TGCAGCGCTGGGACAGATGATGGCTACACCTTC. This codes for CSAGTDDGYTF.

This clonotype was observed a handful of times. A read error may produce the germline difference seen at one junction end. CDR3 DNA: TGTGTCAGCAGCCCCCCCCCCGGGACAATCGGGGCAGATACGCAGTATTTT. Its translation is CVSSPPPGTIGADTQYF. The chain joins TRBV28 to TRBJ2-3; D perhaps matches TRBD1 (6 bases). Germline V CDR1 and CDR2: MDHEN, SYDVKM. CDR3 size: 17 residues.

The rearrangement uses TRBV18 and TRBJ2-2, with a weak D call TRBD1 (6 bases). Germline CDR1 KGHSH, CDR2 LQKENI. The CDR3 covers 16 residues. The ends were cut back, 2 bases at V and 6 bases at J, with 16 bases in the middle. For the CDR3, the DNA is TGTGCCAGCTCACCATTATCGGACAAGGGGGCCGGGGAGCTGTTTTTT. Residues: CASSPLSDKGAGELFF.

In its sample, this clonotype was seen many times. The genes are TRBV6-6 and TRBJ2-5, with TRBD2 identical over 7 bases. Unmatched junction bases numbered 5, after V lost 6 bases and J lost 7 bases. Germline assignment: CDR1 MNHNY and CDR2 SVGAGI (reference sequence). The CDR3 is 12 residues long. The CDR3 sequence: CASRKGRGTQYF. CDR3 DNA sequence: TGTGCCAGCAGGAAGGGGAGGGGGACCCAGTACTTC.

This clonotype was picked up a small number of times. The CDR3 loop is CSARAGTENTEAFF. Written as DNA, the CDR3 is TGCAGTGCTAGAGCGGGGACAGAGAACACTGAAGCTTTCTTT. This chain joins TRBV20-1 and TRBJ1-1, with 7 bases matching TRBD1. The CDR3 runs to 14 residues. After removal of 1 base from V and 1 base from J, the junction contained 3 bases not matched to a gene. In germline, CDR1 is DFQATT, CDR2 SNEGSKA (reference sequence).

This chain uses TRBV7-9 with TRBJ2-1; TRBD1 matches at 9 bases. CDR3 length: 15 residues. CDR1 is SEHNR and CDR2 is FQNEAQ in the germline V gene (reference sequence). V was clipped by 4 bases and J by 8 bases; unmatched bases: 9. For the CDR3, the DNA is TGTGCCAGCAGCTCCGGGACAGGGCCTGGGGATGAGCAGTTCTTC. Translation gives CASSSGTGPGDEQFF.

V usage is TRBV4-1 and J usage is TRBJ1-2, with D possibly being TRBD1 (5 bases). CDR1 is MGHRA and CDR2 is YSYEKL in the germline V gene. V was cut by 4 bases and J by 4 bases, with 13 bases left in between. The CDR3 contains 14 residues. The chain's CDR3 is CASSPGGHFYGYTF. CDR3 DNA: TGCGCCAGCAGCCCGGGAGGACACTTCTATGGCTACACCTTC.

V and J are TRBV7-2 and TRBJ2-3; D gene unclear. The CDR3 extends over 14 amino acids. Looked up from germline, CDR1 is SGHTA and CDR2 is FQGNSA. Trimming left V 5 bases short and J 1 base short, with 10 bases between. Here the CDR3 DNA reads TGTGCCAGCAGCCCTCCCCCGGGCACAGATACGCAGTATTTT. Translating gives CASSPPPGTDTQYF.

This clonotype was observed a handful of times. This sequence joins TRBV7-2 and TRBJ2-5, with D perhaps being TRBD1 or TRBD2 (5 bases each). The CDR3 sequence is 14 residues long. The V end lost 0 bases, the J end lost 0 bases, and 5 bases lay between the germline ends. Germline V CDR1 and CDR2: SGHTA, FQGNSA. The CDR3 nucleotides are TGTGCCAGCAGCTTAGCGGGACACCAAGAGACCCAGTACTTC. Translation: CASSLAGHQETQYF.

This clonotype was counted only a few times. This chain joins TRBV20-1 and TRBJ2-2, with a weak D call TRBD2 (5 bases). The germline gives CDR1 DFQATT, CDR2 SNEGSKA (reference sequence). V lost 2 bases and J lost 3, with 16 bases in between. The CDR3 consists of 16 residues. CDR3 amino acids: CSARSHVRGHTGELFF. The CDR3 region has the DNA TGCAGTGCTAGAAGTCACGTCCGAGGGCACACCGGGGAGCTGTTTTTT.

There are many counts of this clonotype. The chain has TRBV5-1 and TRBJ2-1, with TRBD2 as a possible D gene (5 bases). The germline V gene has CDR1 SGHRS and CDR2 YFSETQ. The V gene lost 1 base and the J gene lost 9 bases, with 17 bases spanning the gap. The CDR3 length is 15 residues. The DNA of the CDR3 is TGCGCCAGCAGCTTGAGGACGGGGATTGAGGGTGAGCAGTTCTTC. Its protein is CASSLRTGIEGEQFF.

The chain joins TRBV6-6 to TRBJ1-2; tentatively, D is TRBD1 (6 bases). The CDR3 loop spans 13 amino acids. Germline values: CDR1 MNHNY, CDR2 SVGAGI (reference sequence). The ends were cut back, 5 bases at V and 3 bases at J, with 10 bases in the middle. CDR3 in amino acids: CASSQGLDYGYTF. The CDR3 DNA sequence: TGTGCCAGCAGTCAGGGGTTGGACTATGGCTACACCTTC.

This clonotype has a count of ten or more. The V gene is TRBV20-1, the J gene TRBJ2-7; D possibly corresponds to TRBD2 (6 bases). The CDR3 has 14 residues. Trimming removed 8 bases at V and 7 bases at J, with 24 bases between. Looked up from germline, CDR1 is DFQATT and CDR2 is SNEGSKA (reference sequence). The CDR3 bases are TGCAGTACCTCCCGGGACTCCGTCTCGGGGGAGCAGTACTTC. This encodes CSTSRDSVSGEQYF.

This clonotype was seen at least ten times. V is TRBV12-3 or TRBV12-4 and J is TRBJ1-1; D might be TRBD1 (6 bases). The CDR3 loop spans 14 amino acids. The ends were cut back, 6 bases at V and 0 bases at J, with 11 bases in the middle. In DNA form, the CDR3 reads TGTGCCAGCAGGTGGGGACACCTGAACACTGAAGCTTTCTTT. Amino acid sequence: CASRWGHLNTEAFF.

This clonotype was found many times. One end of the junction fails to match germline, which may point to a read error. The CDR3 nucleotides read TGTGCCATAGGCAGGCCCAATTCACCCCTCCACTTT. Protein product: CAIGRPNSPLHF. The chain has TRBV20-1 and TRBJ1-6; D ambiguous. Germline lookup yields CDR1 DFQATT and CDR2 SNEGSKA (reference sequence). The CDR3 contains 12 residues.

CDR3 in amino acids: CASGGASGGKLFF. DNA of the CDR3: TGTGCCAGCGGCGGGGCCTCGGGAGGAAAACTGTTTTTT. The gene calls are TRBV7-9 and TRBJ1-4, with D possibly being TRBD1 (5 bases). The CDR3 sequence is 13 residues long. Trimming took 8 bases from V and 10 from J, leaving 17 bases between them. Per the germline V gene, CDR1 is SEHNR and CDR2 is FQNEAQ (reference sequence).

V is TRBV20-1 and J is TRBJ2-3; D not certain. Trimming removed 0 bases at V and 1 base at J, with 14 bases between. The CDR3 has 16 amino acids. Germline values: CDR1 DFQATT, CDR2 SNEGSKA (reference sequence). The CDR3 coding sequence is TGCAGTGCTAGAGAGTCCCCGGGTCCCGGCACAGATACGCAGTATTTT. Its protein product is CSARESPGPGTDTQYF.

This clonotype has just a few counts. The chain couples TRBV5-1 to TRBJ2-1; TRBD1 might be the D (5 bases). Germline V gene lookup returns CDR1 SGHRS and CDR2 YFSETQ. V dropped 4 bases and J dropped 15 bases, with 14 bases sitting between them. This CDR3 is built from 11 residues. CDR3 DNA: TGCGCCAGCAGCACGGACATGGTATGGTTCTTC. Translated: CASSTDMVWFF.

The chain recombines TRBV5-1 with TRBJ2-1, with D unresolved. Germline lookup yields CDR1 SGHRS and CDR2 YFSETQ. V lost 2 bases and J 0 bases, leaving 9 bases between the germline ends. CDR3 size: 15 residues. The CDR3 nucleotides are TGCGCCAGCAGCTTCGGGCAGGACTCCTACAATGAGCAGTTCTTC. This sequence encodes CASSFGQDSYNEQFF.

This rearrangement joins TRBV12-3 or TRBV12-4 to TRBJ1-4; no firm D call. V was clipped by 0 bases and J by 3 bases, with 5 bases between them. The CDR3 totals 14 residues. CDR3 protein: CASSLATANEKLFF. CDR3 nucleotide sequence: TGTGCCAGCAGTTTAGCGACGGCTAATGAAAAACTGTTTTTT.

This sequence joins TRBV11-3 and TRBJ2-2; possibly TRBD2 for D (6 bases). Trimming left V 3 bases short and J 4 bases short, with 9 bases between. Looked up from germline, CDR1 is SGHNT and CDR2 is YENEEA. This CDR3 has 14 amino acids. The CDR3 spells CASSFIGGTGELFF. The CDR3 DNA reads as TGTGCCAGCAGCTTTATCGGGGGCACCGGGGAGCTGTTTTTT.